The 12 T cell receptor beta chains reported below all come from one sample, sequenced in a study of blood T cell repertoires in COVID-19 (dated by TCRdb to 2018 to 2020). Library generation was performed with the immunoSEQ multiplex PCR assay. Sourced from immuneACCESS, this table was stored by TCRdb with only in-frame sequences that have V and J called. A share of the clones is absent; for the studies checked, an unresolved V gene accounts for under half, and the remainder has no known explanation. This sample is represented by about 170,000 clones; about 80% of them were singletons. Jointly, the top ten make up roughly a tenth of the sample. Sequencing was carried out using peripheral blood. The receptors come from a man in his sixties or seventies with active or convalescent COVID-19.

The chain has TRBV5-1 and TRBJ2-5, with TRBD1 identical over 10 bases. The CDR3 loop spans 15 amino acids. The V gene end was trimmed by 4 bases and the J gene end by 0 bases; junction bases not matched to a gene: 3. Per the germline V gene, CDR1 is SGHRS and CDR2 is YFSETQ. In DNA, the CDR3 is TGCGCCAGCAGCGGGGGACAGGGGTACCAAGAGACCCAGTACTTC. Its translation: CASSGGQGYQETQYF.

The chain has TRBV2 and TRBJ2-6; D not resolved. This CDR3 is 14 amino acids long. CDR1 and CDR2 (germline): SNHLY, FYNNEI. V lost 3 bases and J 2 bases, leaving 5 bases between the germline ends. The CDR3 DNA reads as TGTGCCAGCAGTGATACAGCTGGGGCCAACGTCCTGACTTTC. As protein: CASSDTAGANVLTF.

This CDR3 is CASSTGQSSYEQYF. The CDR3 DNA is TGCGCCAGCAGCACCGGACAGTCCTCCTACGAGCAGTACTTC. The V and J genes are TRBV5-1 and TRBJ2-7, with a weak D call TRBD1 (6 bases). The CDR3 extends over 14 amino acids. Trimming removed 4 bases at V and 0 bases at J, with 11 bases between. The germline CDR1 and CDR2 sequences are SGHRS and YFSETQ.

The sample holds one count of this clone. This chain uses TRBV29-1 with TRBJ2-5; the match to TRBD2 covers 10 bases. This CDR3 is built from 18 residues. CDR1 is SQVTM, CDR2 ANQGSEA, per germline. Trimming removed 1 base from V and 4 bases from J; junction bases left unmatched: 15. CDR3 sequence: CSVEGGSPSGSLLETQYF. CDR3 nucleotide sequence: TGCAGCGTTGAAGGAGGCAGCCCTAGCGGGAGTCTGCTAGAGACCCAGTACTTC.

The rearrangement joins TRBV25-1 to TRBJ2-2; 7 bases are shared with TRBD1. J lost 6 bases, V lost 5 bases, and 3 bases had no gene match. The length of the CDR3 is 13 residues. Germline CDR1 reads MGHDK; CDR2 reads SYGVNS. The CDR3 DNA sequence: TGTGCCAGCAGTCCGACAGGGTCCGGGGAGCTGTTTTTT. It specifies CASSPTGSGELFF. The whole variable domain, filled in from reference TRBV25-1 and TRBJ2-2, reads EADIYQTPRYLVIGTGKKITLECSQTMGHDKMYWYQQDPGMELHLIHYSYGVNSTEKGDLSSESTVSRIRTEHFPLTLESARPSHTSQYLCASSPTGSGELFFGEGSRLTVL.

In its sample, this clone was seen a few times. The same CDR3 also results from other DNA sequences found in this sample. The chain uses TRBV7-9 and TRBJ2-1; 8 bases agree with TRBD2. In germline, CDR1 is SEHNR, CDR2 FQNEAQ (reference sequence). This CDR3 has 16 amino acids. The J segment lost 1 base and the V segment lost 2 bases, leaving 4 bases of the junction unmatched. The CDR3 spells CASSLSLAGSYNEQFF. CDR3 DNA sequence: TGTGCCAGCAGCTTATCATTAGCGGGGTCCTACAATGAGCAGTTCTTC. The full variable domain, its missing parts supplied by reference TRBV7-9 and TRBJ2-1, is DTGVSQNPRHKITKRGQNVTFRCDPISEHNRLYWYRQTLGQGPEFLTYFQNEAQLEKSRLLSDRFSAERPKGSFSTLEIQRTEQGDSAMYLCASSLSLAGSYNEQFFGPGTRLTVL.

The CDR3 is CSVDGTSINEQFF. The CDR3 nucleotides read TGCAGCGTGGACGGGACTAGCATCAATGAGCAGTTCTTC. The rearrangement uses TRBV29-1 and TRBJ2-1, with TRBD2 matching over 9 bases. CDR1 SQVTM and CDR2 ANQGSEA come from the germline V gene. The CDR3 has 13 residues. V gave up 6 bases and J gave up 6 bases; unmatched junction bases: 6.

The genes are TRBV7-9 and TRBJ1-4, with no clear D. This CDR3 is 14 amino acids long. Looked up from germline, CDR1 is SEHNR and CDR2 is FQNEAQ (reference sequence). Trimming shortened V by 3 bases and J by 2 bases, and 7 bases separated the two germline ends. CDR3 bases: TGTGCCAGCAGCTTCCAAGCCACTAATGAAAAACTGTTTTTT. This encodes CASSFQATNEKLFF.

This rearrangement joins TRBV6-5 to TRBJ1-1; no reliable D call. The CDR3 totals 14 residues. Trimming took 2 bases from V and 7 from J, leaving 14 bases between them. Germline CDR1 MNHEY, CDR2 SVGAGI. The CDR3 loop is CASSYLGRELEAFF. DNA for the CDR3: TGTGCCAGCAGTTACCTTGGCCGGGAACTTGAAGCTTTCTTT.

The V and J genes are TRBV28 and TRBJ2-7; 7 bases are shared with TRBD2. The length of the CDR3 is 14 residues. Germline assignment: CDR1 MDHEN and CDR2 SYDVKM. The J segment lost 0 bases and the V segment lost 6 bases, leaving 5 bases of the junction unmatched. The CDR3 DNA reads as TGTGCCAGCAGCTCCACGGGGGGCTCCTACGAGCAGTACTTC. Translating gives CASSSTGGSYEQYF.

The J gene is TRBJ1-6, the V gene TRBV12-3 or TRBV12-4, with 7 nucleotides matching TRBD1. CDR3 length equals 13 residues. Unmatched junction bases numbered 3, after V lost 6 bases and J lost 7 bases. The CDR3 coding sequence is TGTGCCAGCAGCAGACAGGGAAATTCACCCCTCCACTTT. Protein: CASSRQGNSPLHF.

A few counts support this clone. The chain uses TRBV5-8 and TRBJ2-3; a possible D gene is TRBD2 (5 bases). V lost 7 bases and J 2 bases, leaving 20 bases between the germline ends. The CDR3 contains 16 residues. CDR1 and CDR2 from the germline V gene are SGHTS and YDEGEE. The CDR3 coding sequence is TGTGCCAGCGCCCGGGGAGTGCGGGTTGTCACAGATACGCAGTATTTT. This translates into CASARGVRVVTDTQYF.